The entry that follows covers one TCR beta chain sequence. This sample is drawn from a study of cytomegalovirus exposure and HLA in healthy donors. Study information: The 120 validation repertoires, a later analysis reported, used the same platform as the approximately 670 first-cohort repertoires.

The CDR3 runs 13 residues. V was shortened by 0 bases and J by 2 bases, with 4 bases between the two germline ends. CDR1 is MNHNY, CDR2 SVGAGI, per germline (reference sequence). Assay: immunoSEQ multiplex PCR; the TCRdb copy retains only in-frame clones and omits some. The sample shows 70,000 or so clones, roughly 93% of them seen only once. Specimen: PBMCs. The origin of this receptor is a woman between 18 and 29 years old in good health and CMV-seronegative. The rearrangement joins TRBV6-6 to TRBJ2-5, with unresolved D. CDR3 region: CASSYSEQETQYF. Written as DNA, the CDR3 is TGTGCCAGCAGTTACTCAGAGCAAGAGACCCAGTACTTC.